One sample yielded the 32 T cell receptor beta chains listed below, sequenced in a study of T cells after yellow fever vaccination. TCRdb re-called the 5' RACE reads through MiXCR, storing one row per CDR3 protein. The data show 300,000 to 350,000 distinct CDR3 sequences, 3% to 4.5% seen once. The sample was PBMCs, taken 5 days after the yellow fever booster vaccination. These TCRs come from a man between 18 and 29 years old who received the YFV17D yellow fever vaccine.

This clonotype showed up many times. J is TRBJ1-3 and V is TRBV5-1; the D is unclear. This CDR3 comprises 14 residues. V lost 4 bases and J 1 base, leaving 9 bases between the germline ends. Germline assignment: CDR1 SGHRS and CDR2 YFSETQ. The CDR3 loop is CASSGPESGNTIYF. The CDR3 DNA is TGCGCCAGCAGCGGACCAGAATCTGGAAACACCATATATTTT.

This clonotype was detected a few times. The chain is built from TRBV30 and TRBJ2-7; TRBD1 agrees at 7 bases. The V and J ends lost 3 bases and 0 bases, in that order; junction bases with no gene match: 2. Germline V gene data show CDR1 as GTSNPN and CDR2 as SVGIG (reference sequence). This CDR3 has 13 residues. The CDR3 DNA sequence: TGTGCCTGGAGGGGGACAGCCTCCTACGAGCAGTACTTC. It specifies CAWRGTASYEQYF.

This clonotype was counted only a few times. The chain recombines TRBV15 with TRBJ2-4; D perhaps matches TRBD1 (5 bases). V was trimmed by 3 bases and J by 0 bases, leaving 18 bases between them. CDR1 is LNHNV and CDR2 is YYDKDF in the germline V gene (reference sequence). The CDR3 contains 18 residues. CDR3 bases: TGTGCCACCAGCAGCGACGTTACAGGTGAACTAGCCAAAAACATTCAGTACTTC. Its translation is CATSSDVTGELAKNIQYF.

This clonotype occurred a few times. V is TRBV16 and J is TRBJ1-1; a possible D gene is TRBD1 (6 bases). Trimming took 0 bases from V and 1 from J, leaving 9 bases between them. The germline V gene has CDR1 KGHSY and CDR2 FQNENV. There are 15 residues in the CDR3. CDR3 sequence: CASSQSGRGNTEAFF. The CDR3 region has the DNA TGTGCCAGCAGCCAATCAGGCAGGGGGAACACTGAAGCTTTCTTT.

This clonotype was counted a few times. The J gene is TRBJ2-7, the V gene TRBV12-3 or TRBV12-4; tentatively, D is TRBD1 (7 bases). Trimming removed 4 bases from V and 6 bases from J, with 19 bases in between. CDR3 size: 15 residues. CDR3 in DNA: TGTGCCAGCAGTTCCGTGGCAGGGGGGATGAGCGAGCAGTACTTC. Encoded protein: CASSSVAGGMSEQYF.

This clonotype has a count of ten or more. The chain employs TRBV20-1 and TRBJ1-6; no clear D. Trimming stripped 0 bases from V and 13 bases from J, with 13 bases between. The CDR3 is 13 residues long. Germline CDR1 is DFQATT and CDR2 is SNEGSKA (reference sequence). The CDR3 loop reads CSARDRSTAPLHF. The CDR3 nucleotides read TGCAGTGCTAGAGATCGCAGTACTGCGCCCCTCCACTTT.

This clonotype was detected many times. The CDR3 sequence is CASSLAETGELFF. Here the CDR3 DNA reads TGCGCCAGCAGCTTGGCGGAAACCGGGGAGCTGTTTTTT. The chain is built from TRBV5-1 and TRBJ2-2; no reliable D call. This CDR3 region has 13 residues. The germline CDR1 and CDR2 sequences are SGHRS and YFSETQ. V was shortened by 0 bases and J by 5 bases, with 5 bases between the two germline ends. Together with reference TRBV5-1 and TRBJ2-2, the CDR3 gives the full variable domain: KAGVTQTPRYLIKTRGQQVTLSCSPISGHRSVSWYQQTPGQGLQFLFEYFSETQRNKGNFPGRFSGRQFSNSRSEMNVSTLELGDSALYLCASSLAETGELFFGEGSRLTVL.

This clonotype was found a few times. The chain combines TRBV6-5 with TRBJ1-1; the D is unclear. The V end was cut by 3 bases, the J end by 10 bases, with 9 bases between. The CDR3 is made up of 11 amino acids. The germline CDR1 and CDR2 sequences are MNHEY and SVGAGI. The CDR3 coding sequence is TGTGCCAGCAGTTATAATCGTCGAGCTTTCTTT. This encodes CASSYNRRAFF.

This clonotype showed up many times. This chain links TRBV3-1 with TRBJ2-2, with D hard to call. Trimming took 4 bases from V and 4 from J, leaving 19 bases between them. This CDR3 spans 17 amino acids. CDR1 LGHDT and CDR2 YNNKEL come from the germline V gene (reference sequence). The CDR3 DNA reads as TGTGCCAGCAGCCGGGCGAAGGGATCCTCGGTCACCGGGGAGCTGTTTTTT. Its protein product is CASSRAKGSSVTGELFF.

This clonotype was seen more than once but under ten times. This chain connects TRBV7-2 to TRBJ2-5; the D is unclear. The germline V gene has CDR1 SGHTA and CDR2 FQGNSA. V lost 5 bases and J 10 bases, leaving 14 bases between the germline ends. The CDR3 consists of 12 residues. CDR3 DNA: TGTGCCAGCAGCCCCCCAGAGATTGGCCAGTACTTC. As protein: CASSPPEIGQYF. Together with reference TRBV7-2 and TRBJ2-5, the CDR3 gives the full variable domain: GAGVSQSPSNKVTEKGKDVELRCDPISGHTALYWYRQSLGQGLEFLIYFQGNSAPDKSGLPSDRFSAERTGGSVSTLTIQRTQQEDSAVYLCASSPPEIGQYFGPGTRLLVL.

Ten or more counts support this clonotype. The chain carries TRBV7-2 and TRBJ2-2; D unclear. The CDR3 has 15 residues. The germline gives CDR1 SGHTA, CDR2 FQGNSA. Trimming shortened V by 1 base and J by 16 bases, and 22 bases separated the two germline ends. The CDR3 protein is CASSLVGGPSVTAFF. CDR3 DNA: TGTGCCAGCAGCTTAGTGGGCGGACCGTCCGTGACTGCGTTTTTT. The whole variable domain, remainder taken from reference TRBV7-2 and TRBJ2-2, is GAGVSQSPSNKVTEKGKDVELRCDPISGHTALYWYRQSLGQGLEFLIYFQGNSAPDKSGLPSDRFSAERTGGSVSTLTIQRTQQEDSAVYLCASSLVGGPSVTAFFGEGSRLTVL.

The CDR3 bases are TGTGCCACCAGTGAAGGGACAGGGGGTAATCAGCCCCAGCATTTT. The encoded protein is CATSEGTGGNQPQHF. This sequence joins TRBV24-1 and TRBJ1-5; 11 bases fit TRBD1. V trimming: 4 bases; J trimming: 4 bases; junction bases outside the gene matches: 2. In germline, CDR1 is KGHDR, CDR2 SFDVKD. The CDR3 has 15 amino acids.

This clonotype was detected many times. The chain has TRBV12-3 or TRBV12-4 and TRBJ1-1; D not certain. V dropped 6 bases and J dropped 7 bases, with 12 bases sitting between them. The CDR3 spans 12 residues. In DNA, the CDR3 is TGTGCCAGCAGGGGCGAAACAAGTGAAGCTTTCTTT. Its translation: CASRGETSEAFF.

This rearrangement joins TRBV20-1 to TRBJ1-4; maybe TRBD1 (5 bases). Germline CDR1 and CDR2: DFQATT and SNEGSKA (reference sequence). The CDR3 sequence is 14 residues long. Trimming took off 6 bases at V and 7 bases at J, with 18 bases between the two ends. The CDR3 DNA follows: TGCAGTGCCTCGGCGGCAGGAAGGGGTGAAAAACTGTTTTTT. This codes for CSASAAGRGEKLFF.

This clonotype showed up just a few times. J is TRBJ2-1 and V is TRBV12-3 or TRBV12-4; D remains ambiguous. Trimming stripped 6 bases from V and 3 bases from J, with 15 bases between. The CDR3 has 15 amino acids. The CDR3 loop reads CASREDIPFYNEQFF. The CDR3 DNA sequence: TGTGCCAGCAGGGAAGACATACCTTTCTACAATGAGCAGTTCTTC.

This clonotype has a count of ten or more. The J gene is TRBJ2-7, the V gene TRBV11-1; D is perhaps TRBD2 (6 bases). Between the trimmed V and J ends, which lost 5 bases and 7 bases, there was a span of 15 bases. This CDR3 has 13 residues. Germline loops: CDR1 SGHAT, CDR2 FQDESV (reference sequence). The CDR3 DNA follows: TGTGCCAGCAGCATAGGGGTCGGAGGGGAGCAGTACGTC. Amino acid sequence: CASSIGVGGEQYV.

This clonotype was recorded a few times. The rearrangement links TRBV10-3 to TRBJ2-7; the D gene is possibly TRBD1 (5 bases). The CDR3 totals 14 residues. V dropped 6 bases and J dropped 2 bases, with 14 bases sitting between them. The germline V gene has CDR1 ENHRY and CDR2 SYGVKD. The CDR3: CAIRGSDNPYEQYV. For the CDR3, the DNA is TGTGCCATCAGGGGCTCGGACAACCCCTACGAGCAGTACGTC.

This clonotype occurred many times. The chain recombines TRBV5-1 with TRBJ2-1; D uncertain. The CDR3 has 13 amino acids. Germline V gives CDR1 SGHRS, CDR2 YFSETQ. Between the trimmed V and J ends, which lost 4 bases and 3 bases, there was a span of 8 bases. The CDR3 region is CASSKDIYNEQFF. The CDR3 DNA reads TGCGCCAGCAGCAAAGACATCTACAATGAGCAGTTCTTC.

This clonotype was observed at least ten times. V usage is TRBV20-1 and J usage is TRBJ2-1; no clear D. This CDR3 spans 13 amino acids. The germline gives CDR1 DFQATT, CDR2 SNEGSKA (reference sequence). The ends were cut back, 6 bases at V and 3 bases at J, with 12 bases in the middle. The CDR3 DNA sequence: TGCAGTGCCCGCGACCTGGGCTACAATGAGCAGTTCTTC. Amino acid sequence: CSARDLGYNEQFF.

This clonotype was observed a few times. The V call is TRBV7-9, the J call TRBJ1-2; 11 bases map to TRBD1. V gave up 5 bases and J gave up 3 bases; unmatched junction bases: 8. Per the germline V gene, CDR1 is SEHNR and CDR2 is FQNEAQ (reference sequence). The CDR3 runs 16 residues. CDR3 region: CASSRTGGAEHYGYTF. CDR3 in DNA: TGTGCCAGCAGCCGGACAGGGGGCGCAGAACACTATGGCTACACCTTC.

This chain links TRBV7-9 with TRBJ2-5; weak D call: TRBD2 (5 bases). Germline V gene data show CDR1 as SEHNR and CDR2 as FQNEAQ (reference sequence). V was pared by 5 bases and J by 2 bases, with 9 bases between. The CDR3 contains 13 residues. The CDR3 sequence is CASSEGIQETQYF. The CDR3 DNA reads TGTGCCAGCAGCGAGGGAATTCAAGAGACCCAGTACTTC. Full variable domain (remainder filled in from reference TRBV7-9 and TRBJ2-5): DTGVSQNPRHKITKRGQNVTFRCDPISEHNRLYWYRQTLGQGPEFLTYFQNEAQLEKSRLLSDRFSAERPKGSFSTLEIQRTEQGDSAMYLCASSEGIQETQYFGPGTRLLVL.

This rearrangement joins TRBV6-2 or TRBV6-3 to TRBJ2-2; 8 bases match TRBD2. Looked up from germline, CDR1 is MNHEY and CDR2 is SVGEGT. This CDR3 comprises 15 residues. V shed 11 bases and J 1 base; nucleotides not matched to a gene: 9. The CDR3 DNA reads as TGTGCCGCCCGGGTCCTAGCGGGGAACACCGGGGAGCTGTTTTTT. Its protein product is CAARVLAGNTGELFF.

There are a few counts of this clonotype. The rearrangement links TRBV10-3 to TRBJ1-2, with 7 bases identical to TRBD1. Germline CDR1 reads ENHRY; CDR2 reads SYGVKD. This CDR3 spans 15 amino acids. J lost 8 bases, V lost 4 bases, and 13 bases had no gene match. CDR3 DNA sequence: TGTGCCATCAGTGTGGGACAGCCGGTCCAGTCAGGCTACACCTTC. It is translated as CAISVGQPVQSGYTF.

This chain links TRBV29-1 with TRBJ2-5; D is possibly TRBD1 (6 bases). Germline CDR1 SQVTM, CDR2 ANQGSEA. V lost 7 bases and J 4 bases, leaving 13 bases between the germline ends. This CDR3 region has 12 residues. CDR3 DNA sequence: TGCAGCGCAGGGGTTGTGGGAGAGACCCAGTACTTC. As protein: CSAGVVGETQYF.

CDR3 in amino acids: CAITGGGNTEAFF. The CDR3 DNA is TGTGCCATCACCGGAGGGGGGAACACTGAAGCTTTCTTT. The chain has TRBV10-3 and TRBJ1-1, with D tentatively TRBD1 (6 bases). The CDR3 runs 13 residues. V gave up 7 bases and J gave up 1 base, with 10 bases separating them. CDR1 is ENHRY and CDR2 is SYGVKD in the germline V gene.

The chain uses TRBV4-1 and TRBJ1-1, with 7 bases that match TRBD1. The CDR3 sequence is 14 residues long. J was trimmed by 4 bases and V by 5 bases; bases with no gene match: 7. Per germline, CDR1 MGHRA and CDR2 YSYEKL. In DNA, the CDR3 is TGCGCCAGCAGCGTCTCTTCAGGGGGCACTGAAGCTTTCTTT. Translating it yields CASSVSSGGTEAFF.

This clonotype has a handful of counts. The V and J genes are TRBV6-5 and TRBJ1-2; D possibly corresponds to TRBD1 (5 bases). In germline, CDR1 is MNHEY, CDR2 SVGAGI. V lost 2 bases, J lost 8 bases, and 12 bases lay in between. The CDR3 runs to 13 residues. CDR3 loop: CASSYSRGKGYTF. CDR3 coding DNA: TGTGCCAGCAGTTACAGTAGGGGCAAGGGCTACACCTTC.

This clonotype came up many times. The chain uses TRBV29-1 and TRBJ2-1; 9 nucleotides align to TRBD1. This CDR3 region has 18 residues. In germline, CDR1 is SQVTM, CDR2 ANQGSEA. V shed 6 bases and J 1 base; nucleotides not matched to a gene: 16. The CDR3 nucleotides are TGCAGCGTCCAAACCGGGACAGGGTTACGTGGGTCCTACAATGAGCAGTTCTTC. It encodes CSVQTGTGLRGSYNEQFF.

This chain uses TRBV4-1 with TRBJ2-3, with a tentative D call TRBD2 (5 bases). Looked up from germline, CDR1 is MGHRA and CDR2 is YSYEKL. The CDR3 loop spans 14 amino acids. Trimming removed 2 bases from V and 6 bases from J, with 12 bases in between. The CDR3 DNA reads TGCGCCAGCAGCCAAACTGGACTGCGGGATACGCAGTATTTT. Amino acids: CASSQTGLRDTQYF.

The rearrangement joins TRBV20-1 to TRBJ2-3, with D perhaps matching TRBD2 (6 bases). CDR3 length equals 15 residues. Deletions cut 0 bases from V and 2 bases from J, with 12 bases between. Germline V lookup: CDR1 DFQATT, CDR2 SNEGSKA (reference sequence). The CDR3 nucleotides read TGCAGTGCTAGAGAAGGAGGCGGGGCCACAGATACGCAGTATTTT. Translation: CSAREGGGATDTQYF.

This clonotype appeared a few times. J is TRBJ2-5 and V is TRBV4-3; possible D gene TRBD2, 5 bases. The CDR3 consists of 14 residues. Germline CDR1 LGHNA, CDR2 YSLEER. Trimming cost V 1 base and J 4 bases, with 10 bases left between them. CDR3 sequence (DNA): TGCGCCAGCAGCCAAGGGGAGTGGGGAGAGACCCAGTACTTC. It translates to CASSQGEWGETQYF.

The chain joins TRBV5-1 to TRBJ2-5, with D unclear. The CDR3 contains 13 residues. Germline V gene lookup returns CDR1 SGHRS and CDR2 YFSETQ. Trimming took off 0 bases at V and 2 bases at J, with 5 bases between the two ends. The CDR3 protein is CASSLDPQETQYF. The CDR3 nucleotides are TGCGCCAGCAGCTTGGACCCTCAAGAGACCCAGTACTTC.